This T cell receptor beta chain emerged from a study of CD8 T cells in ankylosing spondylitis. General observations from the study: Reported data indicate significant enrichment of disease-linked clones within matched ankylosing spondylitis synovial fluid. For ankylosing spondylitis blood, a TCR beta motif of about eight highly homologous variants appeared characteristic.

Using its own MiXCR run on the 5' RACE reads, TCRdb lists one record per CDR3 protein. The sample contains some 140,000 distinct CDR3 sequences, roughly 8% of which appear only once. Per germline, CDR1 SGHAT and CDR2 FQNNGV. Trimming removed 2 bases from V and 6 bases from J, with 7 bases in between. This CDR3 region has 12 residues. This clonotype was picked up many times. Its antigen is unknown. Sequencing was carried out using synovial fluid, either unsorted or a sorted T cell fraction (not recorded which). The chain is built from TRBV11-2 and TRBJ1-1; unclear D gene. The receptor was derived from a male donor with ankylosing spondylitis. This CDR3 is CASSLRGAEAFF. The CDR3 coding sequence is TGTGCCAGCAGCTTACGAGGAGCTGAAGCTTTCTTT.